This T cell receptor beta chain was sequenced during a study of blood T cells in healthy people across ages. A J-beta primer mix and a sample-barcoded 5' primer were used in a second PCR of roughly 6 to 11 cycles. TCRdb redid the calling of the 5' RACE reads with MiXCR, one entry per CDR3 protein. The sample consists of a few hundred thousand distinct CDR3 sequences, about 29% of them appearing once. Every sample gave at least 5.5 micrograms of total RNA when it was extracted. This clonotype was recorded a few times. CDR1 SEHNR and CDR2 FQNEAQ come from the germline V gene (reference sequence). The CDR3 loop spans 14 amino acids. V was pared by 5 bases and J by 5 bases, with 14 bases between. These data are also associated with another study on T cells of mothers and their children. That work adds: A handful of children and their three healthy Caucasian mothers were the donors. Both sample barcodes and 2-4 random nucleotides came from the M1S primer of the second PCR. Related and unrelated pairs show similar shaping of TCR recombination output by thymic selection.

The rearrangement joins TRBV7-9 to TRBJ2-3; no definite D call. This sequence originates from a boy younger than 10 in good health. The material sequenced was blood. The CDR3 DNA is TGTGCCAGCAGCCGCCCGAGCTCCGGAGATACGCAGTATTTT. Translating it yields CASSRPSSGDTQYF.